This entry lists 21 T cell receptor beta chains sequenced from one sample in a study of T cell clonality in common variable immunodeficiency. Produced via immunoSEQ multiplex PCR; TCRdb's table is partial and in-frame only. The data list tens of thousands of clones, none observed once; 3% to 4.5% falls to the top ten. The sample consisted of peripheral blood mononuclear cells. These receptors were obtained from a person between 18 and 69 years old in good health.

Comments on this clone: The CDR3 end lies 3 residues beyond the end of the read and is filled in from the germline J gene. V and J are TRBV7-2 and TRBJ2-7; D not certain. The CDR3 has 15 residues. CDR1 is SGHTA and CDR2 is FQGNSA in the germline V gene. V was pared by 1 base and J by 5 bases, with 15 bases between. CDR3 DNA, as far as it was read: TGTGCCAGCAGCTTAGTGAGGCTCTCCGCACACGAG. It is translated as CASSLVRLSAHE. The whole CDR3 reads CASSLVRLSAHEQYF.

The part of the CDR3 DNA that was read is TGTGCCAGCAGCTTAGCGGGCAGGGAA. It translates to CASSLAGRE. The CDR3, in full, reads CASSLAGREAFF. The V gene is TRBV7-2, the J gene TRBJ1-1; D not resolved. The read terminates 3 residues before the CDR3 end, so the remaining end is supplied by the germline J gene. CDR1 and CDR2 (germline): SGHTA, FQGNSA. The CDR3 covers 12 residues.

In the case of this clone: The DNA ends 3 residues before the CDR3 does, and the rest of the CDR3 is filled in from the germline J gene. This sequence joins TRBV5-1 and TRBJ2-1; a weak D match, TRBD1 (6 bases). CDR1 is SGHRS and CDR2 is YFSETQ in the germline V gene. Trimming removed 7 bases from V and 9 bases from J, with 17 bases in between. This CDR3 comprises 13 residues. CDR3 protein: CASLNPGVGEQFF. CDR3 bases read: TGCGCCAGCCTAAACCCAGGGGTTGGTGAG.

On this clone: Coverage ceases 3 residues before the CDR3 finishes, and the germline J gene fills in the end. This chain links TRBV5-1 with TRBJ2-3; tentatively, D is TRBD1 (5 bases). The V gene's germline CDR1 is SGHRS and CDR2 YFSETQ. This CDR3 has 14 amino acids. V dropped 4 bases and J dropped 0 bases, with 9 bases sitting between them. The chain's CDR3 is CASSRGGSTDTQYF. The DNA read from the CDR3 is TGCGCCAGCAGCAGGGGTGGAAGCACAGATACG.

Details on this clone: The read ends 3 residues before the CDR3 terminus; that terminus is restored from the germline J gene. The chain carries TRBV19 and TRBJ1-2; no reliable D call. Germline V gives CDR1 LNHDA, CDR2 SQIVND (reference sequence). The CDR3 spans 14 residues. Partial CDR3 DNA: TGTGCCAGTAGGCCAGGCGGGAGAGGATACGAC. Its protein is CASRPGGRGYD. The entire CDR3 protein reads CASRPGGRGYDYTF.

On this clone itself: The read ends 3 residues early relative to the CDR3; the germline J gene fills the gap. The genes are TRBV7-8 and TRBJ1-1, with D unclear. CDR3 length: 14 amino acids. V was trimmed by 5 bases and J by 2 bases, leaving 12 bases between them. Germline V CDR1 and CDR2: SGHVS, FQNEAQ. CDR3 region: CASSPVGRNTEAFF. Partial CDR3 DNA: TGTGCCAGCAGCCCGGTGGGCAGAAACACTGAA. Looking up the rest from reference TRBV7-8 and TRBJ1-1 gives the full variable domain: GAGVSQSPRYKVAKRGQDVALRCDPISGHVSLFWYQQALGQGPEFLTYFQNEAQLDKSGLPSDRFFAERPEGSVSTLKIQRTQQEDSAVYLCASSPVGRNTEAFFGQGTRLTVV.

This clone was recorded at least ten times. With the read ending 3 residues before the CDR3 end, the germline J gene is used to fill in that end. The chain joins TRBV5-1 to TRBJ2-4; 8 bases agree with TRBD1. The CDR3 is made up of 16 amino acids. The V segment lost 4 bases and the J segment 3 bases; nucleotides outside the gene matches: 9. Germline CDR1 is SGHRS and CDR2 is YFSETQ. The sequenced part of the CDR3 DNA is TGCGCCAGCAGCGCCGGACAGGGAGGTGGCAAAAACATT. Translation gives CASSAGQGGGKNI. The whole CDR3 region reads CASSAGQGGGKNIQYF.

CDR3 sequence reads: CASSPTGGYDYTF. CDR3 bases read: TGTGCCAGCTCACCGACAGGGGGCTACGAC. The chain has TRBV18 and TRBJ1-2, with 10 nucleotides matching TRBD1. The missing CDR3 end, 3 residues past where the read stops, is filled in from the germline J gene. CDR3 length: 13 amino acids. Germline CDR1 reads KGHSH; CDR2 reads LQKENI.

This clone was seen many times. The read finishes 3 residues shy of the CDR3 end, and the germline J gene is used to complete it. The chain employs TRBV14 and TRBJ1-4; 7 bases are a match to TRBD1. Germline-derived CDR1 and CDR2 are SGHDN and FVKESK. Trimming at V came to 0 bases and at J to 5 bases, leaving 6 bases not matched to a gene. This CDR3 is built from 16 residues. CDR3 region: CASSQDSDRDNEKLFF. The sequenced part of the CDR3 DNA is TGTGCCAGCAGCCAAGATTCTGACAGGGACAATGAAAAA. Using reference TRBV14 and TRBJ1-4 for the parts outside the CDR3, the full variable domain is EAGVTQFPSHSVIEKGQTVTLRCDPISGHDNLYWYRRVMGKEIKFLLHFVKESKQDESGMPNNRFLAERTGGTYSTLKVQPAELEDSGVYFCASSQDSDRDNEKLFFGSGTQLSVL.

This clone has a count of ten or more. The CDR3 extends 3 residues past the end of the read, so its final part is completed from the germline J gene. J is TRBJ2-7 and V is TRBV10-3, with 12 positions matching TRBD1. The CDR3 contains 15 residues. Trimming cost V 7 bases and J 6 bases; bases outside gene matches: 10. Germline CDR1 ENHRY, CDR2 SYGVKD. CDR3 DNA, as far as it was read: TGTGCCATCATGGCGCCGGGACAGGGGGCGCTCGAG. As protein: CAIMAPGQGALE. The full CDR3 sequence reads CAIMAPGQGALEQYF.

About this clone itself: A read error may account for a junction end that differs from germline. The missing CDR3 end, 3 residues past where the read stops, is filled in from the germline J gene. The same CDR3 is also encoded by other DNA sequences in this sample. The gene calls are TRBV7-9 and TRBJ1-3, with 7 nucleotides matching TRBD1. The CDR3 is 15 residues long. The V gene's germline CDR1 is SEHNR and CDR2 FQNEAQ (reference sequence). The CDR3 is CASSLGDRVGNTIYF. The sequenced part of the CDR3 DNA is TGTGCCAGCAGCCTGGGCGACAGGGTTGGAAACACG.

With respect to this clone: The CDR3 end lies 3 residues beyond the end of the read and is filled in from the germline J gene. V gene TRBV11-3 combines with J gene TRBJ2-3; 11 bases fit TRBD1. There are 15 residues in the CDR3. The germline CDR1 and CDR2 sequences are SGHNT and YENEEA. The V and J ends lost 5 bases and 6 bases, in that order; junction bases with no gene match: 7. The sequenced CDR3 bases are TGTGCCAGCAGCCCATTCGGACAGGGGGCTGATACG. This sequence encodes CASSPFGQGADT. The CDR3 in full is CASSPFGQGADTQYF.

This clone was detected ten times or more. The read ends 3 residues shy of where the CDR3 ends; the end is completed using the germline J gene. The chain uses TRBV29-1 and TRBJ2-3, with D tentatively TRBD1 (5 bases). Germline V gives CDR1 SQVTM, CDR2 ANQGSEA. This CDR3 comprises 10 residues. The sequenced CDR3 bases are TGCAGCGTTGTTCAGGGCCCG. Amino acids: CSVVQGP. The full CDR3 protein is CSVVQGPQYF.

This clone was counted ten times or more. The read is 3 residues too short to cover the CDR3 end, so that end is filled in from the germline J gene. The rearrangement uses TRBV28 and TRBJ2-1; TRBD1 might be the D (6 bases). V was cut by 6 bases and J by 4 bases, with 10 bases left in between. The germline gives CDR1 MDHEN, CDR2 SYDVKM. This CDR3 has 13 residues. The sequenced CDR3 bases are TGTGCCAGCAGCCCAGGGGCATACAATGAG. Its protein product is CASSPGAYNE. The whole CDR3 sequence reads CASSPGAYNEQFF.

This clone has a count of ten or more. The sequenced fragment ends 3 residues before the CDR3 boundary, so the rest is inferred from the germline J gene. The chain couples TRBV28 to TRBJ2-7; D is unclear. Trimming left V 3 bases short and J 3 bases short, with 6 bases between. CDR3 length: 12 amino acids. Germline CDR1 and CDR2: MDHEN and SYDVKM. The CDR3 sequence is CASSFRVYEQYF. Partial CDR3 DNA: TGTGCCAGCAGTTTTAGAGTCTACGAG.

This clone was detected many times. Coverage ceases 3 residues before the CDR3 finishes, and the germline J gene fills in the end. This chain joins TRBV11-2 and TRBJ1-4; D is ambiguous. V dropped 4 bases and J dropped 7 bases, with 16 bases sitting between them. CDR3 length: 15 amino acids. Germline CDR1 SGHAT, CDR2 FQNNGV. The CDR3 loop reads CASSWLEGRGEKLFF. The sequenced part of the CDR3 DNA is TGTGCCAGCAGCTGGCTGGAAGGGCGTGGTGAAAAA.

This clone was counted many times. The read is 3 residues too short to cover the CDR3 end, so that end is filled in from the germline J gene. V gene TRBV6-2 or TRBV6-3 combines with J gene TRBJ2-1; 7 nucleotides line up with TRBD2. The germline gives CDR1 MNHEY, CDR2 SVGEGT. J gave up 9 bases and V 6 bases, and 5 bases lay outside the gene matches. CDR3 length: 12 residues. Here the CDR3 reads CASSQLAREQFF. Partial CDR3 DNA: TGTGCCAGCAGCCAACTAGCGCGTGAG.

This clone came up many times. Sequencing ends 3 residues short of the CDR3 end; the germline J gene provides the rest. V gene TRBV13 combines with J gene TRBJ2-5; a weak D match, TRBD1 (6 bases). Trimming removed 5 bases at V and 4 bases at J, with 20 bases between. Germline CDR1 and CDR2: PRHDT and FYEKMQ (reference sequence). The CDR3 loop spans 16 amino acids. The CDR3 protein is CASSEPDRNPGETQYF. CDR3 DNA, as far as it was read: TGTGCCAGCAGCGAACCCGACAGGAACCCGGGAGAGACC.

This clone was counted ten times or more. Read coverage stops 3 residues before the CDR3 terminus; the germline J gene supplies the remainder. The chain has TRBV2 and TRBJ2-7; D tentatively reads TRBD1 or TRBD2 (6 bases each). The CDR3 contains 17 residues. CDR1 and CDR2 from the germline V gene are SNHLY and FYNNEI. V was clipped by 3 bases and J by 2 bases, with 20 bases between them. CDR3 DNA (partial): TGTGCCAGCAGTGACCCGCCTTGGGGGCGGAGGGCCTACGAG. Encoded protein: CASSDPPWGRRAYE. The CDR3 in its entirety is CASSDPPWGRRAYEQYF.

The table lists this clone with many counts. The read halts 3 residues ahead of the CDR3 end, with the missing end drawn from the germline J gene. The chain links TRBV7-9 to TRBJ2-3; 11 bases are shared with TRBD1. Germline CDR1 reads SEHNR; CDR2 reads FQNEAQ (reference sequence). The ends lost 5 bases at V and 6 bases at J; junction bases unmatched: 7. This CDR3 has 15 amino acids. The covered CDR3 bases are TGTGCCAGCAGCCTCCGGACAGGGGGCATCGATACG. Its protein is CASSLRTGGIDT. The full CDR3 sequence reads CASSLRTGGIDTQYF.

This clone was seen a few times. The read falls 3 residues short of the CDR3 end, and the missing part is taken from the germline J gene. This sequence joins TRBV18 and TRBJ1-4, with a possible D match to TRBD1 (5 bases). CDR3 size: 12 residues. Germline CDR1 is KGHSH and CDR2 is LQKENI. CDR3 loop: CASSPGGTELFF. The sequenced part of the CDR3 DNA is TGTGCCAGCTCACCGGGGGGAACGGAA.